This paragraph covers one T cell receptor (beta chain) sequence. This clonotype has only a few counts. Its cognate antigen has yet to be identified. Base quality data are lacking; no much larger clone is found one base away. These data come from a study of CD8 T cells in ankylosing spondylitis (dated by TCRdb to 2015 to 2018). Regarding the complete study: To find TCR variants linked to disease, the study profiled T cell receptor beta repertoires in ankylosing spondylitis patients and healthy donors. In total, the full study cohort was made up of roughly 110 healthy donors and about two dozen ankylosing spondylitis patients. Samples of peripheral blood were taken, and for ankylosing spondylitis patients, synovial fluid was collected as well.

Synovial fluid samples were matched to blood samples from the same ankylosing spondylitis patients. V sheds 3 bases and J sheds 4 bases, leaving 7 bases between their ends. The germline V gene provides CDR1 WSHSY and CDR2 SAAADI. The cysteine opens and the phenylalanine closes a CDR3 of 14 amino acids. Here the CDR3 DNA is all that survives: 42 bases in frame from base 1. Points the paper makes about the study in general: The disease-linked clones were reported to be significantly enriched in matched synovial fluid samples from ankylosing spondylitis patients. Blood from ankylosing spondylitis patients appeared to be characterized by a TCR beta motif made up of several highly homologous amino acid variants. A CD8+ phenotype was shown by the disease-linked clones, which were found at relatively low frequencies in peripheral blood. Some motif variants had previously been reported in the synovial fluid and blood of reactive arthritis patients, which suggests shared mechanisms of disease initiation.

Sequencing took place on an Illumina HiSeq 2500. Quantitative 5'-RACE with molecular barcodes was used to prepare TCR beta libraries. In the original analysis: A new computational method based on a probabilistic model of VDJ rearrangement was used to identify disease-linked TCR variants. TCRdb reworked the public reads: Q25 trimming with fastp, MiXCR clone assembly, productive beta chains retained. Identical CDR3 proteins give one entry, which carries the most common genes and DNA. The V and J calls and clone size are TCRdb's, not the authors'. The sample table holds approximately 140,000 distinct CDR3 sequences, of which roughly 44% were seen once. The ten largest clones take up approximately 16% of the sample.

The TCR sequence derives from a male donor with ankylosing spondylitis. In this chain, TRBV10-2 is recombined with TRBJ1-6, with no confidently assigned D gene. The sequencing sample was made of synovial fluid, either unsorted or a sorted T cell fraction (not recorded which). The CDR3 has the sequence CASSDPVYNSPLHF. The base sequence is TGCGCCAGCAGTGACCCGGTTTATAATTCACCCCTCCACTTT.